Below, 31 T cell receptor beta chains from the same sample are listed, as sequenced in a study of blood T cell repertoires in COVID-19. Produced via immunoSEQ multiplex PCR; TCRdb's table is partial and in-frame only. The repertoire includes some 24,000 clones, around 90% of them detected once, and roughly 29% sits in the top ten. The sequencing sample was made of peripheral blood. Receptors originate from a man in his sixties or seventies with COVID-19, enrolled during active disease.

The rearrangement joins TRBV30 to TRBJ2-7; possibly TRBD2 for D (6 bases). Germline assignment: CDR1 GTSNPN and CDR2 SVGIG (reference sequence). The CDR3 loop spans 14 amino acids. Trimming left V 0 bases short and J 1 base short, with 10 bases between. CDR3 in DNA: TGTGCCTGGAGTGTACTTGGGGGGTCCTACGAGCAGTACTTC. Its translation is CAWSVLGGSYEQYF.

The V and J genes are TRBV5-1 and TRBJ2-2, with TRBD2 identical over 10 bases. Germline CDR1 is SGHRS and CDR2 is YFSETQ. With 4 bases clipped from V and 10 bases from J, the junction kept 13 bases outside the gene matches. The CDR3 is 16 residues long. The CDR3 nucleotides are TGCGCCAGCAGCACCCGGACTAGCGGTCCGGGCGAGGAGCTGTTTTTT. Its translation is CASSTRTSGPGEELFF.

The chain has TRBV19 and TRBJ2-5, with D tentatively TRBD2 (7 bases). Germline values: CDR1 LNHDA, CDR2 SQIVND (reference sequence). The CDR3 covers 15 residues. Deletions cut 1 base from V and 5 bases from J, with 14 bases between. CDR3 amino acids: CASSIGGGGRETQYF. The CDR3 nucleotides read TGTGCCAGTAGTATAGGAGGGGGAGGGCGCGAGACCCAGTACTTC.

V usage is TRBV5-1 and J usage is TRBJ2-5, with 7 bases matching TRBD2. The CDR3 extends over 16 amino acids. Trimming took 5 bases from V and 2 from J; bases not matched to a gene: 12. Germline lookup yields CDR1 SGHRS and CDR2 YFSETQ. The CDR3 DNA is TGCGCCAGCAGGGGTGTTGGCGGGGGAGCACAAGAGACCCAGTACTTC. Its translation is CASRGVGGGAQETQYF.

The V and J genes are TRBV7-6 and TRBJ2-5; the D gene is possibly TRBD1 (5 bases). CDR3 length equals 12 residues. Deletions cut 5 bases from V and 5 bases from J, with 9 bases between. The germline gives CDR1 SGHVS, CDR2 FNYEAQ. CDR3 sequence (DNA): TGTGCCAGCAGCGGCCCAGGGGAGACCCAGTACTTC. Translation gives CASSGPGETQYF.

This clone was seen just once. CDR3: CASSVSSGGRRGEQFF. CDR3 bases: TGTGCCAGCAGTGTATCCAGCGGGGGAAGGAGGGGTGAGCAGTTCTTC. The V gene is TRBV2, the J gene TRBJ2-1; 8 bases are a match to TRBD2. The CDR3 covers 16 residues. Germline CDR1 SNHLY, CDR2 FYNNEI. V was pared by 4 bases and J by 9 bases, with 14 bases of the junction left unmatched. Full variable domain (rest looked up from reference TRBV2 and TRBJ2-1): EPEVTQTPSHQVTQMGQEVILRCVPISNHLYFYWYRQILGQKVEFLVSFYNNEISEKSEIFDDQFSVERPDGSNFTLKIRSTKLEDSAMYFCASSVSSGGRRGEQFFGPGTRLTVL.

This chain uses TRBV27 with TRBJ1-2; D gene ambiguous. Germline CDR1 MNHEY, CDR2 SMNVEV (reference sequence). The CDR3 sequence is 13 residues long. The V end lost 6 bases, the J end lost 4 bases, and 12 bases lay between the germline ends. CDR3 bases: TGTGCCAGCAGGCCCGGAGGGAGCTATGGCTACACCTTC. This sequence encodes CASRPGGSYGYTF.

The chain recombines TRBV11-1 with TRBJ2-6; D call uncertain. The ends were cut back, 3 bases at V and 4 bases at J, with 13 bases in the middle. CDR1 and CDR2 (germline): SGHAT, FQDESV (reference sequence). This CDR3 is built from 16 residues. CDR3 DNA: TGTGCCAGCAGCTTTCACAGTTACCTCGGGGCCAACGTCCTGACTTTC. It is translated as CASSFHSYLGANVLTF.

This sequence joins TRBV30 and TRBJ2-5; weak D call: TRBD1 (5 bases). The CDR3 sequence is 16 residues long. From germline, CDR1 is GTSNPN and CDR2 SVGIG (reference sequence). V shed 1 base and J shed 4 bases, with 19 bases lying between them. CDR3 region: CAWSGKTVQGRETQYF. In DNA form, the CDR3 reads TGTGCCTGGAGTGGAAAAACTGTCCAGGGAAGAGAGACCCAGTACTTC.

The chain combines TRBV3-1 (or the pseudogene TRBV3-2) with TRBJ2-2; 8 bases are shared with TRBD1. Unmatched junction bases numbered 3, after V lost 2 bases and J lost 4 bases. Germline values: CDR1 LGHDT, CDR2 YNNKEL (reference sequence). The CDR3 covers 15 residues. CDR3 loop: CASSQQGARTGELFF. The CDR3 bases are TGTGCCAGCAGCCAACAGGGGGCTCGCACCGGGGAGCTGTTTTTT.

The chain recombines TRBV7-8 with TRBJ2-7; the D gene is possibly TRBD2 (7 bases). V was trimmed by 7 bases and J by 1 base, leaving 17 bases between them. CDR3 length equals 15 residues. CDR1 and CDR2 (germline): SGHVS, FQNEAQ. The CDR3 reads CASTVRGGGSYEQYF. DNA for the CDR3: TGTGCCAGCACCGTGAGGGGGGGCGGATCCTACGAGCAGTACTTC.

The chain is built from TRBV4-1 and TRBJ2-7; TRBD1 is a possible D gene (5 bases). Trimming took off 2 bases at V and 2 bases at J, with 10 bases between the two ends. Germline V gives CDR1 MGHRA, CDR2 YSYEKL. The CDR3 consists of 14 residues. CDR3 amino acids: CASSQPGQTYEQYF. CDR3 nucleotide sequence: TGCGCCAGCAGCCAACCCGGACAAACCTACGAGCAGTACTTC.

This rearrangement joins TRBV6-5 to TRBJ2-7; D is perhaps TRBD2 (6 bases). This CDR3 is 15 amino acids long. Germline loops: CDR1 MNHEY, CDR2 SVGAGI. Trimming shortened V by 3 bases and J by 4 bases, and 16 bases separated the two germline ends. CDR3 amino acids: CASSYWRGKEYEQYF. In DNA form, the CDR3 reads TGTGCCAGCAGTTATTGGAGGGGTAAGGAGTACGAGCAGTACTTC.

This chain joins TRBV30 and TRBJ1-5; D is possibly TRBD1 (6 bases). This CDR3 is 16 amino acids long. Germline CDR1 GTSNPN, CDR2 SVGIG (reference sequence). Deletions cut 0 bases from V and 2 bases from J, with 14 bases between. The CDR3 loop is CAWSVLGGAGNQPQHF. The CDR3 nucleotides are TGTGCCTGGAGTGTACTAGGGGGGGCAGGCAATCAGCCCCAGCATTTT.

A single count supports this clone. The V and J genes are TRBV7-9 and TRBJ1-1; tentative D call: TRBD1 (6 bases). CDR1 SEHNR and CDR2 FQNEAQ come from the germline V gene (reference sequence). The CDR3 spans 14 residues. Deletions cut 2 bases from V and 0 bases from J, with 7 bases between. The CDR3 DNA sequence: TGTGCCAGCAGCTTAACAGGGTTGAACACTGAAGCTTTCTTT. Protein: CASSLTGLNTEAFF.

The CDR3 region has the DNA TGTGCCTGGAGTGTAGGGGGAAGAGGGAATCAGCCCCAGCATTTT. This translates into CAWSVGGRGNQPQHF. The rearrangement joins TRBV30 to TRBJ1-5; tentative D call: TRBD1 (6 bases). This CDR3 has 15 residues. Trimming took off 0 bases at V and 4 bases at J, with 13 bases between the two ends. Germline assignment: CDR1 GTSNPN and CDR2 SVGIG (reference sequence).

The chain carries TRBV3-1 (or the pseudogene TRBV3-2) and TRBJ1-4; 10 bases are shared with TRBD1. This CDR3 comprises 13 residues. CDR1 and CDR2 (germline): LGHDT, YNNKEL (reference sequence). J lost 10 bases, V lost 3 bases, and 2 bases had no gene match. In DNA form, the CDR3 reads TGTGCCAGCAGCCACCGGGACAGGGGAAAACTGTTTTTT. Translation gives CASSHRDRGKLFF.

This clone has just a few counts. This sequence joins TRBV18 and TRBJ1-4; 7 bases are a match to TRBD1. V was clipped by 3 bases and J by 8 bases; unmatched bases: 9. Germline-derived CDR1 and CDR2 are KGHSH and LQKENI. The CDR3 is 15 residues long. Here the CDR3 DNA reads TGTGCCAGCTCACCGACAGGGCTGACGCGGGAAAAACTGTTTTTT. Translated: CASSPTGLTREKLFF.

Written as DNA, the CDR3 is TGTGCCAGCTCACCCTTTACATTGTTGAACACTGAAGCTTTCTTT. The encoded protein is CASSPFTLLNTEAFF. V usage is TRBV18 and J usage is TRBJ1-1; D uncertain. The CDR3 length is 15 residues. Germline V lookup: CDR1 KGHSH, CDR2 LQKENI. Trimming stripped 3 bases from V and 0 bases from J, with 11 bases between.

Only a few counts were recorded for this clone. V and J are TRBV7-8 and TRBJ1-1; no definite D call. V was trimmed by 8 bases and J by 4 bases, leaving 17 bases between them. Per germline, CDR1 SGHVS and CDR2 FQNEAQ. The CDR3 loop spans 14 amino acids. The CDR3 reads CASSWRSLGTEAFF. CDR3 DNA sequence: TGTGCCAGCTCGTGGAGGTCTCTGGGCACTGAAGCTTTCTTT.

This rearrangement joins TRBV2 to TRBJ1-2; D is uncertain. The CDR3 consists of 15 residues. Trimming removed 4 bases from V and 4 bases from J, with 16 bases in between. CDR1 is SNHLY and CDR2 is FYNNEI in the germline V gene. CDR3: CASSGGSANPYGYTF. The CDR3, as DNA: TGTGCCAGCAGTGGCGGGTCAGCGAACCCCTATGGCTACACCTTC.

V usage is TRBV7-9 and J usage is TRBJ2-5, with 14 bases matching TRBD2. The CDR3 sequence is 18 residues long. Trimming took 6 bases from V and 2 from J; bases not matched to a gene: 11. In germline, CDR1 is SEHNR, CDR2 FQNEAQ (reference sequence). The DNA for the CDR3 is TGTGCCAGCAGTCCTAGACTAGCGGGAGGGCCGGGTCAAGAGACCCAGTACTTC. It specifies CASSPRLAGGPGQETQYF.

The V gene is TRBV6-5, the J gene TRBJ1-3, with D hard to call. The germline V and J ends were trimmed by 5 bases and 4 bases, with 12 bases remaining between them. Germline V gene sequence: CDR1 MNHEY, CDR2 SVGAGI. This CDR3 is built from 14 residues. The CDR3 protein is CASSPQPFGNTIYF. CDR3 DNA sequence: TGTGCCAGCAGTCCACAGCCTTTCGGAAACACCATATATTTT.

The genes are TRBV4-1 and TRBJ2-7; TRBD1 aligns across 7 bases. Germline V CDR1 and CDR2: MGHRA, YSYEKL. This CDR3 contains 15 residues. Unmatched junction bases numbered 6, after V lost 1 base and J lost 3 bases. In DNA, the CDR3 is TGCGCCAGCAGCCAAGTCCATCCAGGGGGCTACGAGCAGTACTTC. Its translation is CASSQVHPGGYEQYF.

The V call is TRBV27, the J call TRBJ2-7, with 7 bases lining up with TRBD1. The germline V gene has CDR1 MNHEY and CDR2 SMNVEV (reference sequence). Trimming cost V 5 bases and J 2 bases; bases outside gene matches: 3. The length of the CDR3 is 13 residues. CDR3 sequence reads: CASSPGQTYEQYF. The CDR3 nucleotides are TGTGCCAGCAGTCCGGGACAGACCTACGAGCAGTACTTC.

V and J are TRBV11-2 and TRBJ2-7; 7 positions match TRBD1. From germline, CDR1 is SGHAT and CDR2 FQNNGV. The CDR3 is 15 amino acids. Unmatched junction bases numbered 8, after V lost 4 bases and J lost 2 bases. The CDR3 DNA reads as TGTGCCAGCAGCTCCTATCAGGGGGTGACCTACGAGCAGTACTTC. Amino acids: CASSSYQGVTYEQYF.

The chain has TRBV19 and TRBJ2-5; 9 bases agree with TRBD1. In germline, CDR1 is LNHDA, CDR2 SQIVND (reference sequence). The CDR3 consists of 16 residues. V trimming: 5 bases; J trimming: 2 bases; junction bases outside the gene matches: 9. The CDR3 DNA is TGTGCCAGTAGTGCCTTCTGGACAGGGGATCAAGAGACCCAGTACTTC. It codes for CASSAFWTGDQETQYF.

The chain combines TRBV6-2 or TRBV6-3 with TRBJ1-2; TRBD1 is a possible D gene (6 bases). The germline CDR1 and CDR2 sequences are MNHEY and SVGEGT. The CDR3 is made up of 16 amino acids. The V end was cut by 2 bases, the J end by 7 bases, with 20 bases between. In DNA, the CDR3 is TGTGCCAGCAGTTACACCGCCTCTAATCAGGGGAGTGGCTACACCTTC. Encoded protein: CASSYTASNQGSGYTF.

The chain is built from TRBV12-3 or TRBV12-4 and TRBJ2-2; no firm D call. The CDR3 extends over 12 amino acids. Trimming pared 7 bases from V and 5 bases from J, leaving 8 bases between. As DNA, the CDR3 is TGTGCCAGCACCCCCGGGACCGGGGAGCTGTTTTTT. The encoded protein is CASTPGTGELFF.

The chain joins TRBV4-1 to TRBJ2-1, with 8 bases lining up with TRBD2. The germline gives CDR1 MGHRA, CDR2 YSYEKL. The CDR3 is made up of 16 amino acids. J gave up 2 bases and V 1 base, and 4 bases lay outside the gene matches. As DNA, the CDR3 is TGCGCCAGCAGCCAAGGGGAGCGGGGGACCTACAATGAGCAGTTCTTC. This encodes CASSQGERGTYNEQFF.

The rearrangement links TRBV5-4 to TRBJ2-3, with 13 positions matching TRBD2. Germline assignment: CDR1 SGHNT and CDR2 YYREEE (reference sequence). V gave up 0 bases and J gave up 3 bases; unmatched junction bases: 4. The CDR3 sequence is 17 residues long. CDR3 sequence (DNA): TGTGCCAGCAGCTTGGGTACTAGCGGGAGGGTAACAGATACGCAGTATTTT. It translates to CASSLGTSGRVTDTQYF.